The 28 T cell receptor beta chains below all came from one sample that was sequenced in a study of blood T cells in healthy people across ages. A second about 7 to 12 cycle PCR used barcoded and J-beta primers. TCRdb reprocessed the 5' RACE reads via MiXCR and lists one record per CDR3 protein. The sample carries more than 900,000 distinct CDR3 sequences, 25% recorded once. This sample was also put to use in a study of T cells of mothers and their children.

The source material was blood. All receptors derive from a girl aged 2-10 years in good health.

This chain uses TRBV6-6 with TRBJ2-5, with a tentative D call TRBD2 (5 bases). Germline values: CDR1 MNHNY, CDR2 SVGAGI (reference sequence). With 7 bases removed from V and 3 bases from J, the gap between germline ends came to 12 bases. CDR3 length equals 13 residues. DNA for the CDR3: TGTGCCAGCAAACCAGCGGTGGAAGAGACCCAGTACTTC. Amino acid sequence: CASKPAVEETQYF.

The chain combines TRBV19 with TRBJ1-5; a possible D gene is TRBD1 (5 bases). Between the trimmed V and J ends, which lost 7 bases and 7 bases, there was a span of 11 bases. Germline lookup yields CDR1 LNHDA and CDR2 SQIVND (reference sequence). This CDR3 region has 12 residues. Here the CDR3 reads CASNKGRQPQHF. The DNA for the CDR3 is TGTGCCAGTAACAAGGGGAGACAGCCCCAGCATTTT.

This clonotype was detected a few times. The chain is built from TRBV12-3 or TRBV12-4 and TRBJ2-1, with 7 nucleotides matching TRBD1. This CDR3 contains 14 residues. The trim removed 6 bases at V and 3 bases at J, leaving 5 bases unmatched. CDR3: CASRAGTDYNEQFF. Written as DNA, the CDR3 is TGTGCCAGCAGAGCCGGGACAGACTACAATGAGCAGTTCTTC.

The rearrangement uses TRBV7-6 and TRBJ2-3; 10 bases agree with TRBD1. Germline V gene sequence: CDR1 SGHVS, CDR2 FNYEAQ. The CDR3 sequence is 15 residues long. Trimming cost V 5 bases and J 6 bases; bases outside gene matches: 8. The CDR3 DNA follows: TGTGCCAGCAGCCCGACAGGGGGCGAAAGGGATACGCAGTATTTT. It translates to CASSPTGGERDTQYF.

This clonotype was observed a handful of times. The chain couples TRBV7-9 to TRBJ1-3; 8 bases align to TRBD1. From germline, CDR1 is SEHNR and CDR2 FQNEAQ (reference sequence). V was pared by 4 bases and J by 3 bases, with 5 bases of the junction left unmatched. The CDR3 sequence is 15 residues long. The CDR3 loop is CASSSDRGLGNTIYF. DNA of the CDR3: TGTGCCAGCAGCTCTGACAGGGGCCTTGGAAACACCATATATTTT.

The gene calls are TRBV11-3 and TRBJ2-1; TRBD2 agrees at 13 bases. The germline CDR1 and CDR2 sequences are SGHNT and YENEEA. V was pared by 4 bases and J by 9 bases, with 6 bases of the junction left unmatched. The CDR3 is made up of 15 amino acids. The CDR3 here is CASSSLAGGIAEQFF. CDR3 nucleotides: TGTGCCAGCAGCTCACTAGCGGGGGGGATCGCTGAGCAGTTCTTC.

In nucleotides, the CDR3 is TGCGCCAGCAGCCCCCTCGGTATTGAGCAGTTCTTC. It codes for CASSPLGIEQFF. The rearrangement uses TRBV5-1 and TRBJ2-1, with D hard to call. The CDR3 length is 12 residues. CDR1 is SGHRS and CDR2 is YFSETQ in the germline V gene. The ends were cut back, 4 bases at V and 9 bases at J, with 11 bases in the middle.

The chain has TRBV3-1 and TRBJ1-2; D is unresolved. Looked up from germline, CDR1 is LGHDT and CDR2 is YNNKEL (reference sequence). The CDR3 is made up of 12 amino acids. V was cut by 8 bases and J by 2 bases, with 9 bases left in between. As DNA, the CDR3 is TGTGCCAGCTGTACGGCCAACTATGGCTACACCTTC. It yields the protein CASCTANYGYTF.

This rearrangement joins TRBV2 to TRBJ1-2, with D tentatively TRBD1 (6 bases). Germline V gene data show CDR1 as SNHLY and CDR2 as FYNNEI. V was shortened by 1 base and J by 0 bases, with 12 bases between the two germline ends. CDR3 length equals 16 residues. The CDR3 loop reads CASSEGDRPTNYGYTF. The DNA for the CDR3 is TGTGCCAGCAGTGAAGGAGACAGGCCAACTAACTATGGCTACACCTTC.

The chain combines TRBV2 with TRBJ2-7; 9 bases are a match to TRBD1. Germline CDR1 SNHLY, CDR2 FYNNEI. The CDR3 spans 14 residues. With 11 bases clipped from V and 5 bases from J, the junction kept 13 bases outside the gene matches. The CDR3 coding sequence is TGTGCCGGTTACCCGGGACAGGGAGGGAACGAGCAGTACTTC. Translation gives CAGYPGQGGNEQYF.

The rearrangement uses TRBV4-3 and TRBJ1-1; TRBD1 matches 7 bases. This CDR3 is 14 amino acids long. In germline, CDR1 is LGHNA, CDR2 YSLEER. J was trimmed by 8 bases and V by 1 base; bases with no gene match: 7. For the CDR3, the DNA is TGCGCCAGCAGCCAAGGCCCCGGGACAGCGGAAGCTTTCTTT. Protein sequence: CASSQGPGTAEAFF.

J is TRBJ2-7 and V is TRBV28; tentative D call: TRBD1 (5 bases). Germline V gene sequence: CDR1 MDHEN, CDR2 SYDVKM. The V end lost 10 bases, the J end lost 7 bases, and 26 bases lay between the germline ends. The CDR3 sequence is 15 residues long. The CDR3 is CANPPIRVEVGEQYF. The CDR3 DNA follows: TGTGCCAACCCCCCCATCAGGGTGGAAGTAGGAGAGCAGTACTTC. Combining the CDR3 with reference TRBV28 and TRBJ2-7 gives the whole variable domain DVKVTQSSRYLVKRTGEKVFLECVQDMDHENMFWYRQDPGLGLRLIYFSYDVKMKEKGDIPEGYSVSREKKERFSLILESASTNQTSMYLCANPPIRVEVGEQYFGPGTRLTVT.

J is TRBJ1-4 and V is TRBV13; D is unclear. This CDR3 has 16 residues. The ends were cut back, 0 bases at V and 8 bases at J, with 16 bases in the middle. Germline V lookup: CDR1 PRHDT, CDR2 FYEKMQ (reference sequence). The CDR3 spells CASSLGLGGEGEKLFF. CDR3 coding DNA: TGTGCCAGCAGCTTAGGTCTCGGCGGGGAAGGAGAAAAACTGTTTTTT.

This clonotype was seen a handful of times. The V and J genes are TRBV20-1 and TRBJ2-3; no definite D call. The germline V and J ends were trimmed by 3 bases and 0 bases, with 7 bases remaining between them. CDR1 is DFQATT, CDR2 SNEGSKA, per germline (reference sequence). The CDR3 runs to 13 residues. The CDR3 reads CSASGFSTDTQYF. DNA of the CDR3: TGCAGTGCTAGCGGGTTCAGCACAGATACGCAGTATTTT.

V is TRBV2 and J is TRBJ2-5, with TRBD2 matching over 9 bases. Judging by the DNA end, TRBJ2-1 fits better; the J call may be wrong. The CDR3 covers 15 residues. Germline CDR1 is SNHLY and CDR2 is FYNNEI. CDR3 amino acids: CASSEGTSRFNEQFF. The CDR3 DNA follows: TGTGCCAGCAGTGAGGGGACTAGCAGATTCAATGAGCAGTTCTTC.

The chain has TRBV12-3 or TRBV12-4 and TRBJ2-3; D uncertain. The CDR3 spans 13 residues. V lost 2 bases and J 9 bases, leaving 12 bases between the germline ends. The CDR3 spells CASSLLRESTQYF. As DNA, the CDR3 is TGTGCCAGCAGTTTATTAAGGGAAAGCACGCAGTATTTT.

The V call is TRBV29-1, the J call TRBJ2-5; no clear D. This CDR3 region has 16 residues. V lost 0 bases, J lost 5 bases, and 19 bases lay in between. Per germline, CDR1 SQVTM and CDR2 ANQGSEA. The chain's CDR3 is CSVEDPRGRMGETQYF. The CDR3 nucleotides are TGCAGCGTTGAAGACCCCCGTGGCCGTATGGGGGAGACCCAGTACTTC.

This clonotype was seen a handful of times. The V gene is TRBV7-2, the J gene TRBJ1-4; a weak D match, TRBD1 (5 bases). V dropped 4 bases and J dropped 5 bases, with 14 bases sitting between them. The CDR3 is 15 amino acids. Germline CDR1 SGHTA, CDR2 FQGNSA. CDR3 nucleotides: TGTGCCAGCAGCTCTCAATGGGGGATCAATGAAAAACTGTTTTTT. It codes for CASSSQWGINEKLFF.

The rearrangement uses TRBV6-1 and TRBJ2-6, with 7 nucleotides matching TRBD1. This CDR3 comprises 22 residues. V trimming: 3 bases; J trimming: 0 bases; junction bases outside the gene matches: 20. CDR1 and CDR2 (germline): MNHNS, SASEGT. The CDR3, as DNA: TGTGCCAGCAGTGACAGGATGGGTCGAGACAGGGCCCCCAACTCTGGGGCCAACGTCCTGACTTTC. The encoded protein is CASSDRMGRDRAPNSGANVLTF.

The count of this clonotype is one. The J gene is TRBJ2-5, the V gene TRBV5-1; the D gene is possibly TRBD2 (6 bases). The germline V gene encodes CDR1 SGHRS and CDR2 YFSETQ. The V gene lost 0 bases and the J gene lost 2 bases, with 14 bases spanning the gap. This CDR3 is built from 16 residues. CDR3 sequence: CASSLEVSGTQETQYF. The CDR3 DNA is TGCGCCAGCAGCTTGGAGGTTAGCGGTACTCAAGAGACCCAGTACTTC.

The genes are TRBV29-1 and TRBJ2-3; TRBD1 matches 10 bases. Trimming cost V 7 bases and J 6 bases; bases outside gene matches: 7. CDR3 length: 13 residues. The germline CDR1 and CDR2 sequences are SQVTM and ANQGSEA. As DNA, the CDR3 is TGCAGCGGGGGACAGGGGTTCGGGGATACGCAGTATTTT. It is translated as CSGGQGFGDTQYF.

V is TRBV20-1 and J is TRBJ2-3; 8 bases agree with TRBD2. V gave up 6 bases and J gave up 1 base; unmatched junction bases: 15. The germline V gene has CDR1 DFQATT and CDR2 SNEGSKA (reference sequence). The CDR3 totals 17 residues. The CDR3 DNA reads TGCAGTGCCGTAGACGAGCGGGGGTCGGTTGGCACAGATACGCAGTATTTT. Its translation is CSAVDERGSVGTDTQYF.

The rearrangement links TRBV2 to TRBJ2-1; the D is unclear. Germline values: CDR1 SNHLY, CDR2 FYNNEI. The V end lost 4 bases, the J end lost 6 bases, and 10 bases lay between the germline ends. This CDR3 spans 13 amino acids. In DNA, the CDR3 is TGTGCCAGCAGTGTGGCCAGGACCAATGAGCAGTTCTTC. Amino acid sequence: CASSVARTNEQFF. The full variable domain, completed using reference TRBV2 and TRBJ2-1, is EPEVTQTPSHQVTQMGQEVILRCVPISNHLYFYWYRQILGQKVEFLVSFYNNEISEKSEIFDDQFSVERPDGSNFTLKIRSTKLEDSAMYFCASSVARTNEQFFGPGTRLTVL.

The chain recombines TRBV12-5 with TRBJ2-7; D not certain. This CDR3 spans 13 amino acids. Germline V gene data show CDR1 as LGHNT and CDR2 as FRNRAP. Trimming stripped 4 bases from V and 10 bases from J, with 17 bases between. The DNA of the CDR3 is TGTGCTAGTGGTTCTCCCGGCCGCCTTGCCCAGTACTTC. Translated, it gives CASGSPGRLAQYF.

The sample holds a few counts of this clonotype. The chain uses TRBV24-1 and TRBJ2-5, with D perhaps matching TRBD2 (6 bases). Germline V gives CDR1 KGHDR, CDR2 SFDVKD. The CDR3 has 16 residues. Trimming shortened V by 4 bases and J by 3 bases, and 17 bases separated the two germline ends. Here the CDR3 reads CATSERLGLQKETQYF. CDR3 in DNA: TGTGCCACCAGTGAGCGACTCGGACTACAGAAAGAGACCCAGTACTTC.

This clonotype was picked up a small number of times. V gene TRBV20-1 combines with J gene TRBJ1-3; D call uncertain. The V end lost 3 bases, the J end lost 0 bases, and 12 bases lay between the germline ends. The CDR3 runs to 15 residues. Germline V CDR1 and CDR2: DFQATT, SNEGSKA (reference sequence). For the CDR3, the DNA is TGCAGTGCTAGTTTTCGGGCCATCTCTGGAAACACCATATATTTT. Translated, it gives CSASFRAISGNTIYF.

This clonotype was seen ten or more times. The chain recombines TRBV20-1 with TRBJ2-3, with 11 bases that match TRBD2. The CDR3 is 18 residues long. J was trimmed by 4 bases and V by 4 bases; bases with no gene match: 16. Germline assignment: CDR1 DFQATT and CDR2 SNEGSKA (reference sequence). The CDR3 DNA reads as TGCAGTGCTACCGCAACTAGCGGGAGTTCCTTTGACTCAGATACGCAGTATTTT. Translation gives CSATATSGSSFDSDTQYF.

Comments on this clonotype: The junction does not match germline at one end; this may be a read error. This rearrangement joins TRBV5-4 to TRBJ2-1, with 8 bases identical to TRBD1. Germline CDR1 reads SGHNT; CDR2 reads YYREEE (reference sequence). CDR3 length: 16 amino acids. The DNA for the CDR3 is TGTGCCGGCAGCATCGAACAGGGGGGAGTGTACAATGAGCAGTTCTTC. This translates into CAGSIEQGGVYNEQFF.